This TCR beta chain was documented in a study of blood T cell repertoires in COVID-19. J lost 6 bases, V lost 5 bases, and 9 bases had no gene match. This CDR3 spans 14 amino acids. Germline loops: CDR1 LGHNA, CDR2 YSLEER. Clones were sequenced by immunoSEQ multiplex PCR, and TCRdb holds only the in-frame ones, with some missing. The repertoire holds fewer than 450,000 clones, around nine tenths seen once, with more than 0.95% in the top ten. The rearrangement joins TRBV4-3 to TRBJ2-7; 8 bases map to TRBD1. The sequencing input was PBMCs or T cells enriched from blood (not recorded which). The TCR originated in a woman between 18 and 29 years old who had recovered from COVID-19. DNA of the CDR3: TGCGCCAGCAGCACCGACAGGGGAAGCGGCGAGCAGTACTTC. It specifies CASSTDRGSGEQYF.